Listed below are T cell receptor beta chains from one sample, sequenced in a study of blood T cell repertoires in COVID-19. Sequencing was performed with immunoSEQ multiplex PCR; in TCRdb, only in-frame clones are kept and a portion is missing. The repertoire holds 210,000 or so clones, with around 82% as singletons. Sequencing used peripheral blood. These TCRs come from a middle-aged woman with acute or convalescent COVID-19. Both conserved end residues are part of each CDR3. The D gene is left open where the match is weak. Clone size is stated in some rows and not others, as once, few, many or a class when expanded.

V gene	D gene	J gene	clone size	CDR3 protein	CDR3 DNA
TRBV6-5	.	TRBJ2-5	.	CASSPISGQETQYF	TGTGCCAGCAGTCCAATCTCAGGGCAAGAGACCCAGTACTTC
TRBV19	TRBD1	TRBJ1-6	.	CASHGTADNSPLHF	TGTGCCAGCCATGGGACAGCGGATAATTCACCCCTCCACTTT
TRBV7-6	TRBD1	TRBJ2-2	few	CASSMPGTGAGELFF	TGTGCCAGCAGCATGCCCGGGACAGGGGCCGGGGAGCTGTTTTTT
TRBV29-1	TRBD2	TRBJ2-1	.	CSVAGGRGARNEQFF	TGCAGCGTTGCGGGCGGGAGAGGGGCACGCAATGAGCAGTTCTTC
TRBV20-1	TRBD2	TRBJ2-5	.	CSASAGTRGETQYF	TGCAGTGCTAGTGCCGGGACTAGGGGGGAGACCCAGTACTTC
TRBV19	.	TRBJ2-2	.	CASSIQGKVVSGTGELFF	TGTGCCAGTAGTATACAGGGGAAAGTCGTCTCAGGCACCGGGGAGCTGTTTTTT
TRBV5-5	.	TRBJ2-2	.	CASSLQNANTGELFF	TGTGCCAGCAGCTTACAGAACGCGAACACCGGGGAGCTGTTTTTT
TRBV7-9	TRBD1	TRBJ1-2	.	CASSSSQGAWGYTF	TGTGCCAGCAGCTCGTCGCAGGGGGCATGGGGCTACACCTTC
TRBV5-1	.	TRBJ1-6	.	CASSLQGRNSPLHF	TGCGCCAGCAGCTTACAGGGTAGGAATTCACCCCTCCACTTT
TRBV19	TRBD2	TRBJ2-7	.	CASSKGLASSSYEQYF	TGTGCCAGTAGTAAAGGACTAGCGAGTAGCTCCTACGAGCAGTACTTC
TRBV9	.	TRBJ1-4	few	CASSVGQGLSNEKLFF	TGTGCCAGCAGCGTAGGGCAGGGGCTTTCTAATGAAAAACTGTTTTTT
TRBV19	TRBD2	TRBJ2-1	.	CASRIAGGTFEQFF	TGTGCCAGTAGAATAGCGGGCGGGACTTTTGAGCAGTTCTTC
TRBV27	TRBD2	TRBJ2-7	.	CASSLGTSGLYEQYF	TGTGCCAGCAGTTTAGGGACTAGCGGGCTCTACGAGCAGTACTTC
TRBV2	TRBD1	TRBJ1-1	.	CASSEPFGTAEQAFF	TGTGCCAGCAGTGAACCATTTGGGACAGCTGAGCAAGCTTTCTTT
TRBV24-1	.	TRBJ1-2	.	CATSDHRGAIDGYTF	TGTGCCACCAGTGACCACCGGGGGGCGATTGATGGCTACACCTTC